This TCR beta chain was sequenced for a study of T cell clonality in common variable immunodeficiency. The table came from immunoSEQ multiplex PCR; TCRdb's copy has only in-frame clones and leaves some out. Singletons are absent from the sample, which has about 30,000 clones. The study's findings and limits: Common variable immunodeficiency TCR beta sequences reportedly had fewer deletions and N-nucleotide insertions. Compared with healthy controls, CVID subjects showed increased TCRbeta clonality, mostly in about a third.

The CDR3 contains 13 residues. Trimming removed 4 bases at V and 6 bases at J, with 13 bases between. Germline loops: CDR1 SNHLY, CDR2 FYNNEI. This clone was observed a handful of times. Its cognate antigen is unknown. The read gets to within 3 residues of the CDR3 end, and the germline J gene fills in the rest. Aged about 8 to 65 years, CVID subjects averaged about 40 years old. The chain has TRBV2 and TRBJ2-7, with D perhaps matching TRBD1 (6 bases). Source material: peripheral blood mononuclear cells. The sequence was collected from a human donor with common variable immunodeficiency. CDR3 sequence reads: CASSVQGLFEQYF. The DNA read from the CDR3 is TGTGCCAGCAGTGTCCAGGGGTTGTTCGAG. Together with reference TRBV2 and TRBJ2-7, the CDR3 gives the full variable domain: EPEVTQTPSHQVTQMGQEVILRCVPISNHLYFYWYRQILGQKVEFLVSFYNNEISEKSEIFDDQFSVERPDGSNFTLKIRSTKLEDSAMYFCASSVQGLFEQYFGPGTRLTVT.